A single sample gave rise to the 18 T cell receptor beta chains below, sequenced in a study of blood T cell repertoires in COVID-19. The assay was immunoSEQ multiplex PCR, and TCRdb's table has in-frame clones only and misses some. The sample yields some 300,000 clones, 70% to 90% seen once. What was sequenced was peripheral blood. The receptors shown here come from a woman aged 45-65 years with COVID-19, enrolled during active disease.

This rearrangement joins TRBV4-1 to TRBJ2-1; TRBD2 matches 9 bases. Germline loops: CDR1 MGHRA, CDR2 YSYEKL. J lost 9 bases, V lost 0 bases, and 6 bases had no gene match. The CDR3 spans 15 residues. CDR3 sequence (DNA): TGCGCCAGCAGCCAAGATCGGCTAGCGGGAACTGAGCAGTTCTTC. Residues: CASSQDRLAGTEQFF.

The CDR3 reads CASSLRLAWTDTQYF. DNA of the CDR3: TGTGCCAGCAGCCTCCGACTAGCGTGGACAGATACGCAGTATTTT. The chain recombines TRBV9 with TRBJ2-3; 8 bases match TRBD2. J gave up 3 bases and V 4 bases, and 7 bases lay outside the gene matches. Germline-derived CDR1 and CDR2 are SGDLS and YYNGEE. The CDR3 consists of 15 residues. Looking up the rest from reference TRBV9 and TRBJ2-3 gives the full variable domain: DSGVTQTPKHLITATGQRVTLRCSPRSGDLSVYWYQQSLDQGLQFLIQYYNGEERAKGNILERFSAQQFPDLHSELNLSSLELGDSALYFCASSLRLAWTDTQYFGPGTRLTVL.

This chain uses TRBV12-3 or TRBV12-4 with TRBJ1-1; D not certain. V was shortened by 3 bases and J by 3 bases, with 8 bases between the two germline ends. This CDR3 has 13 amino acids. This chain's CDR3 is CASSFFRDTEAFF. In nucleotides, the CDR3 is TGTGCCAGCAGTTTTTTTCGGGACACTGAAGCTTTCTTT.

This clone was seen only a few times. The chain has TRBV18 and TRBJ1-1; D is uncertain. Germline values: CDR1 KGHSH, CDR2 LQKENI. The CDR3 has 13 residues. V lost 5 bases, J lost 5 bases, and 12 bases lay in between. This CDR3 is CASSVVALTEAFF. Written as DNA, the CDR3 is TGTGCCAGCTCAGTGGTTGCGTTAACTGAAGCTTTCTTT.

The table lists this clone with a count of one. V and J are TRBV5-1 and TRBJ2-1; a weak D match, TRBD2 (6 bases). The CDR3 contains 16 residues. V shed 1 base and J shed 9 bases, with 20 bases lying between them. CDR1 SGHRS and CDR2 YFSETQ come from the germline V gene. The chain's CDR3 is CASSLKDWRLLAEQFF. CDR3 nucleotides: TGCGCCAGCAGCTTGAAAGACTGGCGGCTACTAGCTGAGCAGTTCTTC. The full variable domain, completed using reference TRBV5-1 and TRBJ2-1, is KAGVTQTPRYLIKTRGQQVTLSCSPISGHRSVSWYQQTPGQGLQFLFEYFSETQRNKGNFPGRFSGRQFSNSRSEMNVSTLELGDSALYLCASSLKDWRLLAEQFFGPGTRLTVL.

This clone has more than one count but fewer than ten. The CDR3 DNA reads TGTGCCAGCAGTTACTCCGGGACCGGGGGGCGGCCCCAGCATTTT. Residues: CASSYSGTGGRPQHF. The chain recombines TRBV6-6 with TRBJ1-5, with a possible D match to TRBD1 (6 bases). V gave up 0 bases and J gave up 9 bases, with 15 bases separating them. The CDR3 runs to 15 residues. Per germline, CDR1 MNHNY and CDR2 SVGAGI (reference sequence).

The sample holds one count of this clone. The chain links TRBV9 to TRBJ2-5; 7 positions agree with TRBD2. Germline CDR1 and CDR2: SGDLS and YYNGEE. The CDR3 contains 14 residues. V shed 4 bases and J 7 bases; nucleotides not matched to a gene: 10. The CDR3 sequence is CASSTTSVSVTQYF. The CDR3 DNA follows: TGTGCCAGCAGCACAACTAGCGTCTCGGTGACCCAGTACTTC.

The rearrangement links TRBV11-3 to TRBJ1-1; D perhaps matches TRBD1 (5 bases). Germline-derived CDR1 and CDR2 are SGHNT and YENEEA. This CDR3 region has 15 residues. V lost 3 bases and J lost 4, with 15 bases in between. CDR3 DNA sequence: TGTGCCAGCAGCTTCGGGGGTATGGTAAGCACTGAAGCTTTCTTT. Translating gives CASSFGGMVSTEAFF. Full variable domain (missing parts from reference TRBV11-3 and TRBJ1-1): EAGVVQSPRYKIIEKKQPVAFWCNPISGHNTLYWYLQNLGQGPELLIRYENEEAVDDSQLPKDRFSAERLKGVDSTLKIQPAELGDSAVYLCASSFGGMVSTEAFFGQGTRLTVV.

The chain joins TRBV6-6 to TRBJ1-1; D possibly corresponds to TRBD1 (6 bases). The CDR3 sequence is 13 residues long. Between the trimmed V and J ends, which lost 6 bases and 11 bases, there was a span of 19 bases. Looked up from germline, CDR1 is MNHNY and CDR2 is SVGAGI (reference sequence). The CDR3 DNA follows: TGTGCCAGCAGACCGCTAGGGGGGGGCGGGGCTTTCTTT. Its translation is CASRPLGGGGAFF.

The CDR3 DNA is TGTGCCAGCAGCTATGGTTCAGGGGGAAACACCATATATTTT. Encoded protein: CASSYGSGGNTIYF. This rearrangement joins TRBV14 to TRBJ1-3, with D tentatively TRBD1 (5 bases). The CDR3 spans 14 residues. Germline V lookup: CDR1 SGHDN, CDR2 FVKESK. V shed 5 bases and J shed 4 bases, with 12 bases lying between them. The full variable domain, in which reference TRBV14 and TRBJ1-3 provide the parts outside the CDR3, is EAGVTQFPSHSVIEKGQTVTLRCDPISGHDNLYWYRRVMGKEIKFLLHFVKESKQDESGMPNNRFLAERTGGTYSTLKVQPAELEDSGVYFCASSYGSGGNTIYFGEGSWLTVV.

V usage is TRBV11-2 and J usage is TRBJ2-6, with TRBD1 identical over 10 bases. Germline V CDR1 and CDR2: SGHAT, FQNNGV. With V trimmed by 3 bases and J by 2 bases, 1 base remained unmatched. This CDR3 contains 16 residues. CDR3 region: CASSLTGGAGANVLTF. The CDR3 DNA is TGTGCCAGCAGCTTGACAGGGGGCGCTGGGGCCAACGTCCTGACTTTC. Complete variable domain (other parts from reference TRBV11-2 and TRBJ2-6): EAGVAQSPRYKIIEKRQSVAFWCNPISGHATLYWYQQILGQGPKLLIQFQNNGVVDDSQLPKDRFSAERLKGVDSTLKIQPAKLEDSAVYLCASSLTGGAGANVLTFGAGSRLTVL.

In DNA, the CDR3 is TGTGCCAGCAGCCCTGAAGACGGCGGGAGAGGGTACAATGAGCAGTTCTTC. Translated, it gives CASSPEDGGRGYNEQFF. The chain recombines TRBV21-1 with TRBJ2-1; the table's D gene call, TRBD2, was not cross checked with the DNA. TRBV21-1 has pseudogene status. The CDR3 is 17 residues long.

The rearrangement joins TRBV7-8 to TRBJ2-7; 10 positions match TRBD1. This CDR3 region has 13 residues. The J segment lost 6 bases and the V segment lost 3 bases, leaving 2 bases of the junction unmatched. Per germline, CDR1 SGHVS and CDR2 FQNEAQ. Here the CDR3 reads CASSLGQGLEQYF. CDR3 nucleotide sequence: TGTGCCAGCAGCTTGGGACAGGGGCTCGAGCAGTACTTC.

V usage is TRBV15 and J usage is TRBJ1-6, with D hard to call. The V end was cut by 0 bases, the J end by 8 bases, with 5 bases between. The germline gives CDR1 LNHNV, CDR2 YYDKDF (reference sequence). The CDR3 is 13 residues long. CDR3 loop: CATSRDAHSPLHF. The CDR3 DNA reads TGTGCCACCAGCAGAGATGCGCATTCACCCCTCCACTTT.

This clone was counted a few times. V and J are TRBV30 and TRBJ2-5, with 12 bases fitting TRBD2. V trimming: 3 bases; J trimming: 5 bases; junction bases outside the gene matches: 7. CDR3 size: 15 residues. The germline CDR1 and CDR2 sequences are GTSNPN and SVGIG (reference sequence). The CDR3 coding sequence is TGTGCCTGGAGCAGGACTAGCGGGACTCAGGAGACCCAGTACTTC. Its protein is CAWSRTSGTQETQYF.

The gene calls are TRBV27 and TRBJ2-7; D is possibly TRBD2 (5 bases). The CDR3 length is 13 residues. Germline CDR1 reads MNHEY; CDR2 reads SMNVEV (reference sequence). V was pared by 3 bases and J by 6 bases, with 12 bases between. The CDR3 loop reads CASSFKEVTEQYF. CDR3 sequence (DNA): TGTGCCAGCAGTTTTAAGGAGGTCACCGAGCAGTACTTC.

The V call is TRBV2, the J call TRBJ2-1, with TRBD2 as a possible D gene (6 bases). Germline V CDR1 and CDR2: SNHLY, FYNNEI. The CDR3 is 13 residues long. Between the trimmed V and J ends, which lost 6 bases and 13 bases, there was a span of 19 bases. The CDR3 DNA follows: TGTGCCAGCAGAGGTGGAGCGGGCAACCCTCAGTTCTTC. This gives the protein CASRGGAGNPQFF.

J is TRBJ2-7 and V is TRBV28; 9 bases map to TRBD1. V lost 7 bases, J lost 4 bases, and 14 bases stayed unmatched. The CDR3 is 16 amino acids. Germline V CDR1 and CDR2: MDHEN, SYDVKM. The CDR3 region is CASTKHPGQGVYEQYF. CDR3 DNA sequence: TGTGCCAGCACTAAACACCCGGGACAGGGCGTTTACGAGCAGTACTTC.